Below, 6 T cell receptor beta chains from the same sample are listed, as sequenced in a study of chemoradiotherapy in HPV16-positive cancers. The repertoire was sequenced with immunoSEQ multiplex PCR; TCRdb's copy has only in-frame clones and lacks some. The table records around 6,200 clones, about 83% of them present only once. This specimen was tumor tissue, taken from a patient who underwent chemoradiotherapy. Every receptor here comes from a human donor with HPV-associated anogenital cancer.

This clone came up a few times. The V gene is TRBV28, the J gene TRBJ2-2; D not resolved. CDR1 and CDR2 from the germline V gene are MDHEN and SYDVKM. With 3 bases removed from V and 8 bases from J, the gap between germline ends came to 16 bases. This CDR3 is 15 amino acids long. The CDR3 nucleotides read TGTGCCAGCAGTTTCCGGCTCGCTCAGACTGGGGAGCTGTTTTTT. It encodes CASSFRLAQTGELFF.

This chain connects TRBV7-9 to TRBJ2-1; 10 bases are a match to TRBD1. CDR1 is SEHNR, CDR2 FQNEAQ, per germline (reference sequence). Trimming removed 5 bases from V and 3 bases from J; junction bases left unmatched: 10. The CDR3 loop spans 17 amino acids. CDR3: CASSRLPGTGDYNEQFF. CDR3 DNA sequence: TGTGCCAGCAGCAGGTTGCCCGGGACAGGGGACTACAATGAGCAGTTCTTC.

The rearrangement uses TRBV7-9 and TRBJ2-3; 14 nucleotides align to TRBD2. The CDR3 sequence is 16 residues long. V shed 5 bases and J 2 bases; nucleotides not matched to a gene: 3. Germline loops: CDR1 SEHNR, CDR2 FQNEAQ (reference sequence). The CDR3 DNA reads TGTGCCAGCAGCGTGACTAGCGGGAGGGACACAGATACGCAGTATTTT. Translated, it gives CASSVTSGRDTDTQYF.

CDR3: CASSETTGASGELFF. The CDR3 bases are TGCGCCAGCAGCGAGACGACAGGTGCATCCGGGGAGCTGTTTTTT. This chain joins TRBV5-1 and TRBJ2-2, with D possibly matching TRBD1 (6 bases). The germline V and J ends were trimmed by 4 bases and 6 bases, with 16 bases remaining between them. From germline, CDR1 is SGHRS and CDR2 YFSETQ. This CDR3 is built from 15 residues.

The chain combines TRBV5-4 with TRBJ2-5, with 7 nucleotides matching TRBD2. Germline CDR1 reads SGHNT; CDR2 reads YYREEE (reference sequence). The length of the CDR3 is 18 residues. With 0 bases clipped from V and 3 bases from J, the junction kept 14 bases outside the gene matches. The DNA for the CDR3 is TGTGCCAGCAGCTTGGCCTACTTCACGGACGGGACTAAAGAGACCCAGTACTTC. It codes for CASSLAYFTDGTKETQYF.

The chain uses TRBV5-4 and TRBJ1-2, with 7 bases that match TRBD1. Trimming removed 4 bases from V and 3 bases from J; junction bases left unmatched: 6. The CDR3 totals 14 residues. The germline V gene encodes CDR1 SGHNT and CDR2 YYREEE (reference sequence). This CDR3 is CASSPRQGDYGYTF. The CDR3 DNA reads TGTGCCAGCAGCCCTAGACAGGGCGACTATGGCTACACCTTC.